The 9 T cell receptor beta chains reported below all come from one sample, sequenced in a study of blood T cell repertoires in COVID-19. Clones were read by immunoSEQ multiplex PCR, and TCRdb kept only the in-frame ones, dropping some. The data contain over 100,000 clones, approximately 86% of them singletons. The sample taken for sequencing was peripheral blood. These receptors were collected from a woman between 45 and 60 years old with COVID-19, enrolled during active disease.

The chain combines TRBV3-1 (or the pseudogene TRBV3-2) with TRBJ1-2; TRBD1 agrees at 8 bases. Germline values: CDR1 LGHDT, CDR2 YNNKEL (reference sequence). V shed 5 bases and J 0 bases; nucleotides not matched to a gene: 11. The CDR3 contains 17 residues. CDR3 nucleotide sequence: TGTGCCAGCAGCTTCTCAGGGGGCGCCTGGACTAACTATGGCTACACCTTC. It specifies CASSFSGGAWTNYGYTF.

The rearrangement links TRBV2 to TRBJ2-3, with 9 bases aligning to TRBD2. Germline V gene data show CDR1 as SNHLY and CDR2 as FYNNEI. V trimming: 3 bases; J trimming: 5 bases; junction bases outside the gene matches: 3. The CDR3 extends over 14 amino acids. The CDR3 is CASSDGRGGDTQYF. DNA for the CDR3: TGTGCCAGCAGTGACGGGCGGGGGGGAGATACGCAGTATTTT. The complete variable domain, with remaining parts taken from reference TRBV2 and TRBJ2-3, reads EPEVTQTPSHQVTQMGQEVILRCVPISNHLYFYWYRQILGQKVEFLVSFYNNEISEKSEIFDDQFSVERPDGSNFTLKIRSTKLEDSAMYFCASSDGRGGDTQYFGPGTRLTVL.

V and J are TRBV6-5 and TRBJ2-7; D might be TRBD1 (5 bases). Trimming pared 11 bases from V and 3 bases from J, leaving 11 bases between. The CDR3 consists of 11 residues. Germline CDR1 MNHEY, CDR2 SVGAGI. CDR3 in DNA: TGTGCCGTCTGGCAGGGCTACGAGCAGTACTTC. This gives the protein CAVWQGYEQYF.

This rearrangement joins TRBV13 to TRBJ1-6; D might be TRBD1 (5 bases). The V and J ends lost 1 base and 0 bases respectively, with 7 bases between them. Germline lookup yields CDR1 PRHDT and CDR2 FYEKMQ (reference sequence). CDR3 size: 16 residues. CDR3 DNA: TGTGCCAGCAGCTTAGTAGGGGCCTCCTATAATTCACCCCTCCACTTT. It translates to CASSLVGASYNSPLHF.

The chain recombines TRBV10-3 with TRBJ1-2; D possibly corresponds to TRBD1 (6 bases). CDR3 size: 13 residues. Germline loops: CDR1 ENHRY, CDR2 SYGVKD. Trimming took 5 bases from V and 2 from J, leaving 9 bases between them. CDR3 sequence: CAISQGLNYGYTF. Written as DNA, the CDR3 is TGTGCCATCAGTCAGGGGTTAAACTATGGCTACACCTTC.

The V and J genes are TRBV27 and TRBJ2-2; D possibly corresponds to TRBD2 (7 bases). This CDR3 is built from 16 residues. Trimming shortened V by 6 bases and J by 3 bases, and 17 bases separated the two germline ends. Germline loops: CDR1 MNHEY, CDR2 SMNVEV (reference sequence). CDR3 region: CASSLEGRGHTGELFF. CDR3 nucleotide sequence: TGTGCCAGCAGCCTCGAGGGGCGGGGGCACACCGGGGAGCTGTTTTTT.

The rearrangement uses TRBV7-8 and TRBJ2-5; 7 positions match TRBD1. Germline-derived CDR1 and CDR2 are SGHVS and FQNEAQ. This CDR3 is built from 14 residues. With 6 bases clipped from V and 1 base from J, the junction kept 5 bases outside the gene matches. The CDR3 is CASSTGQIQETQYF. In DNA form, the CDR3 reads TGTGCCAGCAGTACGGGACAGATCCAAGAGACCCAGTACTTC.

This chain connects TRBV5-1 to TRBJ2-1; 12 bases are a match to TRBD2. Germline loops: CDR1 SGHRS, CDR2 YFSETQ. The CDR3 runs 18 residues. The V segment lost 2 bases and the J segment 10 bases; nucleotides outside the gene matches: 16. CDR3 sequence (DNA): TGCGCCAGCAGCTTAGGGCGCGCTAGCGGGGGGGTACTAGGCGAGCAGTTCTTC. Its translation is CASSLGRASGGVLGEQFF.

The chain is built from TRBV10-3 and TRBJ1-6, with D possibly matching TRBD1 (5 bases). CDR3 length: 14 residues. Germline loops: CDR1 ENHRY, CDR2 SYGVKD. V gave up 6 bases and J gave up 9 bases, with 15 bases separating them. Here the CDR3 DNA reads TGTGCCATCAGGTCATCGACAGCAGCTTCACCCCTCCACTTT. It encodes CAIRSSTAASPLHF.